Presented here are 5 T cell receptor beta chains from one specimen sequenced in a study of patients and donors after allogeneic stem cell transplantation. TCRdb independently ran MiXCR on the RT-PCR reads; one entry per CDR3 protein. Seen here are 900,000 to 1,000,000 distinct CDR3 sequences, about 20% observed once, and the top ten hold around 6%. The sequencing input was blood, either unsorted or a sorted T cell fraction (not recorded which). These receptors all come from a human donor who was either an allogeneic HSCT recipient or a stem cell or donor lymphocyte infusion donor (not recorded which). It is not recorded whose cells these are; they may come from a transplant donor.

The chain uses TRBV7-7 and TRBJ2-3; perhaps TRBD1 as D (6 bases). Trimming left V 4 bases short and J 2 bases short, with 10 bases between. CDR1 SSHAT and CDR2 FNYEAQ come from the germline V gene (reference sequence). The length of the CDR3 is 14 residues. The CDR3 nucleotides are TGTGCCAGCAGCTCAGGGGCCCCCACAGATACGCAGTATTTT. Residues: CASSSGAPTDTQYF.

This clonotype was counted only a few times. The CDR3 coding sequence is TGTGCCAGCAGGAACGGAGGTGTTACGCAGTATTTT. Translation gives CASRNGGVTQYF. The genes are TRBV6-5 and TRBJ2-3; perhaps TRBD2 as D (5 bases). This CDR3 is 12 amino acids long. The V end lost 6 bases, the J end lost 8 bases, and 12 bases lay between the germline ends. Germline V CDR1 and CDR2: MNHEY, SVGAGI.

This clonotype was recorded a few times. This chain connects TRBV4-2 to TRBJ2-5; 7 nucleotides match TRBD1. The J segment lost 5 bases and the V segment lost 5 bases, leaving 5 bases of the junction unmatched. The CDR3 contains 13 residues. The germline V gene has CDR1 LGHNA and CDR2 YNFKEQ. CDR3 DNA: TGTGCCAGCAGCTATACAGGGGTCGAGACCCAGTACTTC. Translated, it gives CASSYTGVETQYF.

The sample holds a few counts of this clonotype. J is TRBJ2-1 and V is TRBV2; D is ambiguous. The CDR3 totals 12 residues. Between the trimmed V and J ends, which lost 7 bases and 4 bases, there was a span of 8 bases. Germline V gene lookup returns CDR1 SNHLY and CDR2 FYNNEI. CDR3 sequence (DNA): TGTGCCAGCAACCAAGGGTACAATGAGCAGTTCTTC. This translates into CASNQGYNEQFF.

The chain combines TRBV6-5 with TRBJ2-7; D perhaps matches TRBD2 (6 bases). The length of the CDR3 is 12 residues. V lost 4 bases and J lost 5, with 9 bases in between. Per the germline V gene, CDR1 is MNHEY and CDR2 is SVGAGI. The CDR3 protein is CASSSAGNEQYF. DNA for the CDR3: TGTGCCAGCAGTTCGGCGGGGAACGAGCAGTACTTC.